The sample holds many counts of the clone carrying this TCR beta chain. What it binds is unknown. The record originates from a study of molecular identifiers for immune sequencing clone quantification. Study context: Replicate RNA came from 20,000 or 100,000 naive CD8 cells and was split five ways, and four parts were sequenced. Study observations and caveats: Highly expanded clones may be undercounted when identical TCR molecules share barcodes.

Listed TCR primers, together with previously described methods, were used for the bulk TCR libraries. In TCRdb, the PCR reads were re-called with MiXCR into one record per CDR3 protein. The table shows 50,000 or so distinct CDR3 sequences, with roughly 24% occurring only once. Germline loops: CDR1 SGHDT, CDR2 YYEEEE. The CDR3 length is 14 residues. With 4 bases removed from V and 3 bases from J, the gap between germline ends came to 13 bases. Sequencing was performed on naive CD8+ T cells from blood, with Jurkat cell RNA spiked in. Subset given: FACS-sorted CD8+CD4-CCR7+CD45RA+ naive T cells. This clonotype was sampled from a human donor in good health. Some libraries in this study had Jurkat cell RNA spiked in. This chain connects TRBV5-6 to TRBJ1-1; unclear D gene. The CDR3 nucleotides read TGTGCCAGCAGCATATATGACGGATACACTGAAGCTTTCTTT. Protein: CASSIYDGYTEAFF.